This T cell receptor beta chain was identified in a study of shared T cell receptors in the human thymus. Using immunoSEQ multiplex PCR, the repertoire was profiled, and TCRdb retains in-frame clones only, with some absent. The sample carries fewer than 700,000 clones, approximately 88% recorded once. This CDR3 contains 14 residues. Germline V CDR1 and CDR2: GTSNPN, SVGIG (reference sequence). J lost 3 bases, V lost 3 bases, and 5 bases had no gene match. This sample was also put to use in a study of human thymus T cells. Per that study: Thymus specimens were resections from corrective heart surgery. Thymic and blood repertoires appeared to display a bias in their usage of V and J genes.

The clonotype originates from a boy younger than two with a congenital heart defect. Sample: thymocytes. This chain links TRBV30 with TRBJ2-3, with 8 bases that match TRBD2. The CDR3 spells CAWRSGRGTDTQYF. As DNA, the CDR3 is TGTGCCTGGAGGAGCGGGAGAGGTACAGATACGCAGTATTTT.